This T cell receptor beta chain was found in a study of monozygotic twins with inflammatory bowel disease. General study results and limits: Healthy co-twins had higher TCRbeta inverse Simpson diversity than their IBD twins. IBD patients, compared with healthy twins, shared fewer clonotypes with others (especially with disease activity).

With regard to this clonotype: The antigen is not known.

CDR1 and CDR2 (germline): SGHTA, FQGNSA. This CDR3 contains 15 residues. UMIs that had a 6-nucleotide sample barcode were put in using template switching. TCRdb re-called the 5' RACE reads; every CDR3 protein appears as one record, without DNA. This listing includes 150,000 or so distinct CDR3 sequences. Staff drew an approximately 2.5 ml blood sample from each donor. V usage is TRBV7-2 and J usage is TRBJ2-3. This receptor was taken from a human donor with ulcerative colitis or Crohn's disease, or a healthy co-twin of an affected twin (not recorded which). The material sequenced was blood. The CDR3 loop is CASSYWKRFTDTQYF.